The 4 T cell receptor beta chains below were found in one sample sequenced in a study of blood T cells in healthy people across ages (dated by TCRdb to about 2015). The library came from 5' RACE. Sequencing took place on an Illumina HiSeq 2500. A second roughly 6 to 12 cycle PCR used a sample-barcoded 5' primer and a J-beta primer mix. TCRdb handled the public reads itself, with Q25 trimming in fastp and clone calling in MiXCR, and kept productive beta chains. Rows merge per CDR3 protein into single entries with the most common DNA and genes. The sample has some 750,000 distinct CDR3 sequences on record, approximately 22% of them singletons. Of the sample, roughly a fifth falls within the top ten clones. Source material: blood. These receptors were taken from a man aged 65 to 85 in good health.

The CDR3 reads CASRPRGTDSPLHF. CDR3 in DNA: TGCGCCAGCCGCCCCCGGGGAACAGATTCACCCCTCCACTTT. The V gene is TRBV5-1, the J gene TRBJ1-6; D is ambiguous. V lost 7 bases, J lost 8 bases, and 16 bases lay in between. CDR1 and CDR2 (germline): SGHRS, YFSETQ. The length of the CDR3 is 14 residues.

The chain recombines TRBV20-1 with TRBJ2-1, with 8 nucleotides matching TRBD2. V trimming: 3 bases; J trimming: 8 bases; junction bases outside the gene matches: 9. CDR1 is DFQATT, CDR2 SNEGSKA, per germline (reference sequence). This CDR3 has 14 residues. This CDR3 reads CSARLLAAPDEQFF. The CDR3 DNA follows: TGCAGTGCTAGGTTACTAGCGGCCCCCGATGAGCAGTTCTTC.

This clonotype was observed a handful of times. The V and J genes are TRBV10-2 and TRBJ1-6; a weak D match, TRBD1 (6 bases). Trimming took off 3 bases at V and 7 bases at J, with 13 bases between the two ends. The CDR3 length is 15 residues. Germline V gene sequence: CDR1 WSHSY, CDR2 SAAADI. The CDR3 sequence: CASSDMGAGNSPLHF. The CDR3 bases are TGCGCCAGCAGTGATATGGGGGCTGGGAATTCACCCCTCCACTTT.

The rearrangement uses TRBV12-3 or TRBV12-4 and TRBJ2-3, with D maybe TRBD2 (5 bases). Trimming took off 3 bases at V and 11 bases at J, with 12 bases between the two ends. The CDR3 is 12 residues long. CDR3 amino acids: CASSFGLDLQYF. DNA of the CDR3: TGTGCCAGCAGTTTCGGTCTGGACTTGCAGTATTTT.